The entry below describes one TCR beta chain. One end of the junction does not line up with germline, which may come from a read error. This specimen comes from a study of T cells in Graves' hyperthyroidism and ophthalmopathy. The germline gives CDR1 MNHNS, CDR2 SASEGT. This CDR3 spans 12 amino acids. There were TCR beta CDR3 regions amplified from RNA transcripts. TCR CDR3 regions were first amplified by RT-PCR with HTBI primers. MiXCR, applied by TCRdb to the multiplex PCR reads, yields one record per CDR3 protein. Of some 360,000 distinct CDR3 sequences in the sample, about 15% were seen once. Sequences were obtained from blood. The chain recombines TRBV6-1 with TRBJ1-5, with TRBD1 identical over 8 bases. This TCR was sampled from a woman aged 60-70 years with Graves' hyperthyroidism. The CDR3: CASRNPGTGLNF. CDR3 coding DNA: TGTGCCAGCAGAAACCCCGGGACAGGATTAAATTTT.